This TCR beta chain was identified in a study of blood T cell repertoires in COVID-19. Whole-study context: The United States, Italy and Spain supplied acute and convalescent COVID-19 samples. Sources were T cells, B-cell-depleted T cells, or PBMCs; the material itself was cDNA or gDNA.

CDR1 and CDR2 (germline): SGHKS, YYEKEE (reference sequence). The CDR3 is made up of 15 amino acids. The ends were cut back, 1 base at V and 2 bases at J, with 10 bases in the middle. In the authors' methods: Amplification from reference gene primers served as the basis for estimated nucleated cell counts. Some clones are missing from TCRdb's copy, which holds only in-frame ones; the method was immunoSEQ multiplex PCR. V and J calls plus clone size are reproduced from that table; the DNA served to infer D and trimming. Of around 97,000 clones in the sample, 84% are singletons; the top ten hold roughly 13%.

The chain joins TRBV5-5 to TRBJ1-5; D is unclear. Sequencing was done on a sample of peripheral blood. This TCR was recovered from a human donor in a cohort sampled during active or convalescent COVID-19. CDR3 bases: TGTGCCAGCAGCTTGTCCCGGGTAGGCAATCAGCCCCAGCATTTT. Its translation is CASSLSRVGNQPQHF.